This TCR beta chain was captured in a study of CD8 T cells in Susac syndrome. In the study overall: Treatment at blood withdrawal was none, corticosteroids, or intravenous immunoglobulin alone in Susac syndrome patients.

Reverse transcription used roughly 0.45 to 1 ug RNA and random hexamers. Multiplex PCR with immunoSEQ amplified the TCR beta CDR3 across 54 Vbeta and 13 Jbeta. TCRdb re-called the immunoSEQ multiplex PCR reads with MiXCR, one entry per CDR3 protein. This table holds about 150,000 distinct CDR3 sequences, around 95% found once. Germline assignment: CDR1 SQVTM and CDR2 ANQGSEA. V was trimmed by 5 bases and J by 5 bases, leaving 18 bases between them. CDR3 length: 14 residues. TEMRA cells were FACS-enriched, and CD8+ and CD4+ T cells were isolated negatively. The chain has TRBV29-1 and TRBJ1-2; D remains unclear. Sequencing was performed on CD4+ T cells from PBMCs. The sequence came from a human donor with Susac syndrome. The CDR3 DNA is TGCAGCGTTTCCCCGCGAGAGGGAGTGTATGGCTACACCTTC. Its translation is CSVSPREGVYGYTF.